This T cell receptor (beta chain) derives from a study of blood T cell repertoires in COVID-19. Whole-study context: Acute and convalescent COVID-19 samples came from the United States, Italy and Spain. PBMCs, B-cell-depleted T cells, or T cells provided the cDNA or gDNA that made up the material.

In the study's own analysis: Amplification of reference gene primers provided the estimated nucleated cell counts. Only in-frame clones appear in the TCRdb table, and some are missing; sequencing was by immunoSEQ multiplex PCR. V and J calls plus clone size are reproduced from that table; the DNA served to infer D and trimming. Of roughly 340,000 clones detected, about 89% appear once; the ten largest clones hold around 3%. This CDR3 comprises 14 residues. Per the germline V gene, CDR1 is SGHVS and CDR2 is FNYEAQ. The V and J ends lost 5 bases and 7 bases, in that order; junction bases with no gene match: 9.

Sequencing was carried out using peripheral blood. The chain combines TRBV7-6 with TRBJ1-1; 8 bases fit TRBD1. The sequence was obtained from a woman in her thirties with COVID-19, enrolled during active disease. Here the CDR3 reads CASSTDREISEAFF. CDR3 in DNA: TGTGCCAGCAGCACGGACAGGGAAATCAGTGAAGCTTTCTTT. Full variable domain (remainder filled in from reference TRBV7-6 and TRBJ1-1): GAGVSQSPRYKVTKRGQDVALRCDPISGHVSLYWYRQALGQGPEFLTYFNYEAQQDKSGLPNDRFSAERPEGSISTLTIQRTEQRDSAMYRCASSTDREISEAFFGQGTRLTVV.